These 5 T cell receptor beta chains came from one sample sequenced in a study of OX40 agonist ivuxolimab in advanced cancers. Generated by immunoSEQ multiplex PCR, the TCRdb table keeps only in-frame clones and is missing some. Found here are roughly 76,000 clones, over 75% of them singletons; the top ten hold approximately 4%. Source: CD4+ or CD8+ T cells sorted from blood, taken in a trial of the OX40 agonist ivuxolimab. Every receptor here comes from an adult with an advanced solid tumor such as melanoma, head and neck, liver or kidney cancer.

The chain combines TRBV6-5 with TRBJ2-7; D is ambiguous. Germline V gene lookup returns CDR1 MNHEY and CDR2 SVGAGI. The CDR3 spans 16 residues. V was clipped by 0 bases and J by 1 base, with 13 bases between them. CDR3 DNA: TGTGCCAGCAGTTACTCGATCGCAGGAATTTCCTACGAGCAGTACTTC. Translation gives CASSYSIAGISYEQYF.

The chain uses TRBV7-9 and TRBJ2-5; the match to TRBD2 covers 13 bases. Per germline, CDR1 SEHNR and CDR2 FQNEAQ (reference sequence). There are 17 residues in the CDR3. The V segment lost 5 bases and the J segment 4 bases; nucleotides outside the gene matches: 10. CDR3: CASSIGLAGAFGETQYF. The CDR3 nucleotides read TGTGCCAGCAGCATTGGACTAGCGGGAGCCTTTGGAGAGACCCAGTACTTC.

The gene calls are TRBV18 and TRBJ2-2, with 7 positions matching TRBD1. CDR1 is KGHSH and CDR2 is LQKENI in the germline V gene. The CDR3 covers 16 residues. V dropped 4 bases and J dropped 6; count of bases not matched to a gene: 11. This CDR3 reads CASSLSRQGGPGELFF. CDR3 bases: TGTGCCAGCTCACTCTCGAGACAGGGCGGTCCCGGGGAGCTGTTTTTT.

Here the CDR3 reads CAWGTPPNTGELFF. The CDR3 coding sequence is TGTGCCTGGGGGACACCTCCGAACACCGGGGAGCTGTTTTTT. This rearrangement joins TRBV30 to TRBJ2-2; TRBD1 might be the D (6 bases). Germline V gives CDR1 GTSNPN, CDR2 SVGIG (reference sequence). V lost 5 bases, J lost 0 bases, and 10 bases lay in between. The CDR3 has 14 residues.

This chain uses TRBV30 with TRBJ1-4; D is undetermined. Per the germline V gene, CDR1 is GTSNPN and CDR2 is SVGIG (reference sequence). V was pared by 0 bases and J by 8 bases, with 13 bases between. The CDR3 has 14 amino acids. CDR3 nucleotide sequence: TGTGCCTGGAGTGTACTTCGGGCGGAAGAAAAACTGTTTTTT. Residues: CAWSVLRAEEKLFF.